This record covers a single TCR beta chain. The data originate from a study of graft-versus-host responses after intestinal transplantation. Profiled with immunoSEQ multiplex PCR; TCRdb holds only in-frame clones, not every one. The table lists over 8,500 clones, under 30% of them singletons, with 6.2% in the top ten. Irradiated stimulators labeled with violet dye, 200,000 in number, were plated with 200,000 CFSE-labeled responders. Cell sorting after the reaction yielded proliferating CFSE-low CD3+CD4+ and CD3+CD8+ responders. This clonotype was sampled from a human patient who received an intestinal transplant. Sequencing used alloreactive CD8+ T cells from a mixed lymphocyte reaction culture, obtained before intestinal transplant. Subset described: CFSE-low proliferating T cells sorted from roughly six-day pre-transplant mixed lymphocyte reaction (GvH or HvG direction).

The CDR3 sequence is CASSSAGGSTDTQYF. The CDR3, as DNA: TGTGCCAGCAGCTCAGCGGGGGGAAGCACAGATACGCAGTATTTT. The chain employs TRBV5-4 and TRBJ2-3; 9 bases are a match to TRBD2. This CDR3 is 15 amino acids long. CDR1 is SGHNT, CDR2 YYREEE, per germline (reference sequence). V gave up 3 bases and J gave up 0 bases; unmatched junction bases: 2.